This T cell receptor (beta chain) was captured by sequencing in a study of early T cells in non-severe SARS-CoV-2 infection. TCRdb fed the 5' RACE reads into MiXCR, producing one record per CDR3 protein. The table lists about 49,000 distinct CDR3 sequences, under 7% of them singletons, with 2.8% in the top ten. The sequence derives from an adult who was a healthcare worker with PCR-confirmed SARS-CoV-2 infection or an uninfected control (not recorded which). The sample here was whole blood, taken at baseline.

CDR3 loop: CSAPPPGPVNTEAFF. The CDR3 DNA reads TGCAGTGCCCCTCCTCCGGGGCCCGTGAACACTGAAGCTTTCTTT. The chain employs TRBV20-1 and TRBJ1-1, with D perhaps TRBD1 (5 bases). V lost 6 bases to trimming and J lost 0 bases, with 17 bases between them. CDR3 length: 15 residues. In germline, CDR1 is DFQATT, CDR2 SNEGSKA (reference sequence).